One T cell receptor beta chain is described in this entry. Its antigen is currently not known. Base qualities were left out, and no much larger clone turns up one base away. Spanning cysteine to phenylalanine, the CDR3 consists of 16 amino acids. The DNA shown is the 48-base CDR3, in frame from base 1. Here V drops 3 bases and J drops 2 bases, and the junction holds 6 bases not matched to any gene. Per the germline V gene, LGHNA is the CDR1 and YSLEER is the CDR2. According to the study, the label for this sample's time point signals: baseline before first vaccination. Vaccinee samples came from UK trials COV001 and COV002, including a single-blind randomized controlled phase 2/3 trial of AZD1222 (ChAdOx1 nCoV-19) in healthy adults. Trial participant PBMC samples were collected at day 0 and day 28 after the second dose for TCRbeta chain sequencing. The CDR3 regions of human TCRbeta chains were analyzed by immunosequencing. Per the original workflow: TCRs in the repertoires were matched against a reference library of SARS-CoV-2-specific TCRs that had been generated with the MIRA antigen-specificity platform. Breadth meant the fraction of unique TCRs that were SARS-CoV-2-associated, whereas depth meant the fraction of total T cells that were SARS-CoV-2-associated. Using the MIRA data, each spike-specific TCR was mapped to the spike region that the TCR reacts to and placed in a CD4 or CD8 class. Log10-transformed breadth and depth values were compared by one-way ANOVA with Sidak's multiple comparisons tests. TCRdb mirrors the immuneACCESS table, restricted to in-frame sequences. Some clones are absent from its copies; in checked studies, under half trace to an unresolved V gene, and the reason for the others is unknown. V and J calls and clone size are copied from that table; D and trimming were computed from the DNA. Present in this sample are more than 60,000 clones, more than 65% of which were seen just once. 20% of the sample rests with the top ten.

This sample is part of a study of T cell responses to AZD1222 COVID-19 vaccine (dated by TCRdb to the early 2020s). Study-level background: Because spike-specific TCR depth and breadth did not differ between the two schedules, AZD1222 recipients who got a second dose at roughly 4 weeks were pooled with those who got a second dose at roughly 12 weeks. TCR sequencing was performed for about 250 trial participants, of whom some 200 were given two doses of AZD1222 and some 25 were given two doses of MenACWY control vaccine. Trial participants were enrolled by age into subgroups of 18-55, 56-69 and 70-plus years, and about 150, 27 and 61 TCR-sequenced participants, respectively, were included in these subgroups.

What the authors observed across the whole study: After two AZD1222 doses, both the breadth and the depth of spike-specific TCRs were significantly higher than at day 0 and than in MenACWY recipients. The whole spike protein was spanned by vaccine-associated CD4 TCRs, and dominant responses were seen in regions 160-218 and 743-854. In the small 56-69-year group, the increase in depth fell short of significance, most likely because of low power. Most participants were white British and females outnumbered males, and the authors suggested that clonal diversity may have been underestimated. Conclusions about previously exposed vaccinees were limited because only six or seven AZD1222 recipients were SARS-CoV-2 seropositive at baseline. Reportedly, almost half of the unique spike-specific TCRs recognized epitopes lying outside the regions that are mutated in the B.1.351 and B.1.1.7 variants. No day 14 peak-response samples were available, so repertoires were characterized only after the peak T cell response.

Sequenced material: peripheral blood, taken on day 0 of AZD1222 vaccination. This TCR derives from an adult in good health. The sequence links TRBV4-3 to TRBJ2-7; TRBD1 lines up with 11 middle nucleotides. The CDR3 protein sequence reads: CASSQTWGQGAYEQYF. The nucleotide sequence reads TGCGCCAGCAGCCAGACCTGGGGACAGGGGGCCTACGAGCAGTACTTC.